This T cell receptor (beta chain) was found in a study of response to subunit inactivated influenza vaccine. Study-wide results and caveats: Only a handful of new T cells, the authors suggested, are recruited with each seasonal influenza vaccination.

Trimming took 5 bases from V and 4 from J, leaving 11 bases between them. This CDR3 contains 13 residues. In regard to this clonotype: The antigen remains unidentified.

TCRdb re-called the RT-PCR reads with MiXCR, one entry per CDR3 protein. The data show about 190,000 distinct CDR3 sequences, 13% to 15% seen once. The J gene is TRBJ2-5, the V gene TRBV12-3 or TRBV12-4; D gene unclear. The receptor was derived from a man over 45 who received an inactivated influenza vaccine. Source: CD8+ T cells sorted from PBMCs, taken 5 days after vaccination. The CDR3 DNA reads as TGTGCCAGCAGTCTGACCCTCGGAGAGACCCAGTACTTC. Translated, it gives CASSLTLGETQYF.